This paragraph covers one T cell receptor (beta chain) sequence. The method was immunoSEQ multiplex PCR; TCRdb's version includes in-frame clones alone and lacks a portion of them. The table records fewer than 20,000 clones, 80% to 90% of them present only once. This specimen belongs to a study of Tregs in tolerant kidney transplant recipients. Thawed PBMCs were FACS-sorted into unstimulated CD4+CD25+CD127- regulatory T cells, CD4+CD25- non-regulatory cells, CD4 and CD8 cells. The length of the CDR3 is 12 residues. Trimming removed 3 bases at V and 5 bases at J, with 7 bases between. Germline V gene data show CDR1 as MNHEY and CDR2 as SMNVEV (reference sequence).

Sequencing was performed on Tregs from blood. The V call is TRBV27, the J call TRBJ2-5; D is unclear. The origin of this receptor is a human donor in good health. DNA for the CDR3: TGTGCCAGCAGTTTTCATGGGGAGACCCAGTACTTC. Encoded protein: CASSFHGETQYF.